The clone carrying this T cell receptor (beta chain) is labeled medium-sized (0.01 to 0.1%). Its antigen is not known. This specimen comes from a study of cytomegalovirus exposure and HLA in healthy donors. Study observations and caveats: The investigators catalogued 164 TCR beta chains as cytomegalovirus-associated.

Libraries were prepared by immunoSEQ multiplex PCR; TCRdb keeps only in-frame clonotypes and omits some of them. The data show about 200,000 clones, less than 85% seen once. The source is a woman in her late teens or twenties in good health and CMV-seronegative. Sequenced input: PBMCs.

CDR3 sequence reads: CASSPPQSANTQYF. For the CDR3, the DNA is TGTGCCAGCAGTCCCCCCCAATCGGCAAATACGCAGTATTTT. This sequence joins TRBV27 and TRBJ2-3; D is uncertain. V lost 5 bases and J lost 7, with 16 bases in between. The CDR3 spans 14 residues. In germline, CDR1 is MNHEY, CDR2 SMNVEV (reference sequence).